This TCR beta chain was identified in a study of T cell repertoires in aging, cancer and after chemotherapy (dated by TCRdb to between 2019 and 2020). Broadly, across the study: The donors fell into six age groups ranging from 30 or younger to 70 or older, and each group had at least three individuals. Control TCR repertoires from healthy donors were recorded over several months to years, and clear clonal overlap was observed across re-sampling. The full dataset contained around 8.2 million TCR reads. Peripheral blood TCR beta repertoires from healthy donors and cancer patients were profiled to examine immunoaging and T cell reconstitution after chemotherapy. Alongside 95 to 100 healthy donors serving as a reference group, the cohort included roughly 220 cancer patients, of whom about 93 had hematological cancers and some 130 had solid cancers. General study outcomes and caveats: In healthy donors, the drop in TCR diversity with age came mainly from a loss of richness, whereas in cancer patients a loss of evenness also played a part. According to the authors, the repertoire data do not permit conclusions about immunological memory after chemotherapy. Compared with age-matched healthy donors, untreated patients with hematological or solid cancers had significantly lower TCR diversity and higher clonality in blood. In both cancer cohorts, the median generation probability rose over the chemotherapy interval, which suggests that the repertoire was reconstituted through rebound thymic output.

CDR3 length: 15 amino acids, cysteine to phenylalanine. The read is trimmed to its CDR3 DNA, 45 bases read in frame from base 1. Taken from the germline V gene, the CDR1 and CDR2 loops are KGHDR and SFDVKD. V drops 4 bases and J drops 1 base, leaving 9 bases in between. About this clonotype itself: The target of this receptor is not known. It has no much larger one-base neighbor in the sample; base qualities were not kept.

Rearranged TRB sequences spanning V, D and J segments were amplified by multiplex touch-down PCR using a mixed TRB-A/B primer pool. Illumina adapters and sample indices were attached to the amplicons in two consecutive PCR reactions using Phusion HS II polymerase. The amplicons were purified from gel with the NucleoSpin Gel and PCR Clean-up kit and then assessed with Qubit and an Agilent 2100 Bioanalyzer. Libraries were sequenced on an Illumina MiSeq using 600-cycle, single-indexed, paired-end runs. From the authors' description of their analysis: MiXCR versions 2.12 and 3.0.5 were used to process the TRB sequences. Each unique CDR3 nucleotide sequence counted as one clone, and only productive sequences with at least two reads were retained. The repertoire metrics were Shannon diversity, evenness, clonality (defined as one minus evenness), and alpha-parameterized diversity profiles covering alpha 0 to 5. The IGoR algorithm was used to compute generation probabilities of clones in paired pre- and post-chemotherapy samples. The public reads were quality trimmed at Q25 with fastp and then assembled into clones with MiXCR by TCRdb, keeping productive beta chains. Records with the same CDR3 protein are collapsed into one entry carrying the most frequent genes and DNA. TCRdb's processing, not the authors', yielded these V and J calls. Present in this sample are under 15,000 distinct CDR3 sequences, under 35% of which were seen just once. The ten largest clones capture about a tenth of the sample.

Instead of sorted cells or RNA, genomic DNA extracted from peripheral blood served as the source for amplifying TCR beta rearrangements. The specimen sequenced was blood. This receptor was obtained from a human donor in good health. The donor label of this sample is uncertain. This sequence uses TRBV24-1 and TRBJ2-2, and TRBD2 may be the D gene, going by 5 matching bases. The bases read TGTGCCACCAGTGACACCGGGAAGAACACCGGGGAGCTGTTTTTT. The resulting protein is CATSDTGKNTGELFF.